The text below deals with one T cell receptor beta chain. Its antigen remains unknown. The sequence runs out 3 residues before the end of the CDR3; the remainder is reconstructed from the germline J gene. The data were taken from a study of T cells in women clearing cervical HPV infection. Overall study context: Controls gave blood once infection was undetectable; cases at lesion identification.

The CDR3 sequence is 14 residues long. CDR1 is SNHLY, CDR2 FYNNEI, per germline. Clones were sequenced by immunoSEQ multiplex PCR, and TCRdb holds only the in-frame ones, with some missing. This repertoire includes 20,000 or so clones. General observations from the study: Combining TCR richness with V gene abundances gave approximately 0.84 AUC. Timing of associations relative to infection is unclear; T-cell subsets were not isolated. CIN3+ cases had significantly higher TCR richness than controls; evenness did not differ.

The sequence was collected from a woman aged 18 to 75 with a cervical HPV16 infection that either progressed to CIN3+ or cleared (not recorded which). The chain recombines TRBV2 with TRBJ2-2, with D perhaps TRBD1 (7 bases). The specimen sequenced was blood buffy coat. The CDR3 bases that were read are TGTGCCAGCAGTGAGGAGGGGGCCACATCACCG. Residues: CASSEEGATSP. The whole CDR3 reads CASSEEGATSPLFF.